The text below deals with one TCR beta chain. The antigen is unknown. Germline CDR1 and CDR2: KGHSH and LQKENI. CDR3 length equals 13 residues. V shed 3 bases, J shed 9 bases, and the junction held 5 bases outside the gene matches. Repertoires were generated with immunoSEQ multiplex PCR, while TCRdb's copy carries only in-frame clones and drops some. The sample lists over 50,000 clones, roughly 89% occurring once. This record belongs to a study of OX40 agonist ivuxolimab in advanced cancers. Across the whole study: Patients with hepatocellular carcinoma, melanoma, renal cell or head and neck cancer made up the dose-escalation patients.

Study-wide results and caveats: Both CD4+ and CD8+ T cell populations in blood had undergone clonal expansion by week 6 at 0.1 to 3.0 mg/kg.

This chain joins TRBV18 and TRBJ2-1; TRBD1 aligns across 7 bases. This clonotype was sampled from an adult with an advanced solid tumor such as melanoma, head and neck, liver or kidney cancer. The sequencing here drew on CD4+ or CD8+ T cells sorted from blood, taken in a trial of the OX40 agonist ivuxolimab. The CDR3 nucleotides read TGTGCCAGCTCACCGACAGGGTTCAGTGAGCAGTTCTTC. Protein product: CASSPTGFSEQFF.